This T cell receptor (beta chain) was found in a study of spatial heterogeneity in lung cancer (dated by TCRdb to about 2019). Study-wide context: Beta-chain transcripts were consistently detected in greater numbers than alpha-chain transcripts, which likely reflects a higher abundance of beta-chain transcripts. In the raw uncorrected reads, each unique combination of TCR and UMI appeared more than ten times on average. In non-small cell lung cancer, the study quantitatively compared TCR alpha and beta repertoires across several tumor regions, matched nontumor lung, and blood. The study linked features of the TCR repertoire to counts of nonsynonymous mutations, which were determined by whole-exome sequencing of tumor tissue. Both alpha and beta chains were TCR-sequenced in 200 or so tumor regions, under 70 matched nontumor lung samples and roughly 54 PBMC samples obtained at surgery.

What this sample's time point label stands for: sample taken at primary tumor resection. For TCR sequencing, whole RNA was extracted from tumor and nontumor lung tissue, or from cryopreserved PBMC samples, and no cell sorting was done. Samples were obtained from approximately 76 patients with early-stage, untreated non-small cell lung cancer from the lung TRACERx cohort. Patients were selected for TCR sequencing only if sufficient RNA was available from at least two tumor regions. Here is what the overall study found, with its caveats: Ubiquitous expanded tumor TCRs showed up in blood more often at tumor resection than at routine follow-up. Additional single-cell paired TCR alpha and beta sequencing was considered necessary to confirm, at a functional level, the hypothesis that regional TCRs recognize regional mutations.

This clonotype was detected many times. This clone's antigen is unknown. No much larger clone is present one base from it, and per-base qualities are unavailable. Library preparation employed 5' RACE. Sequenced on a NextSeq 500. In the TCR library protocol, a unique molecular identifier was attached to each TCR cDNA molecule so that PCR and sequencing errors could be corrected. The original pipeline was this. Decombinator tools were used for TCR identification, UMI-based error correction and CDR3 extraction. TCRs above a frequency of 2 per 1,000, corresponding to the top 1% of the tumor frequency distribution, were defined as expanded. Renyi diversity was calculated using the R vegan package after each repertoire was subsampled 100 times to 5,000 TCRs. To build CDR3 similarity networks, amino acid triplet string-kernel similarity was used, and CDR3s were connected when their pairwise similarity was above 0.82. TCRdb handled the public reads itself, with Q25 trimming in fastp and clone calling in MiXCR, and kept productive beta chains. Each entry merges the rows of one CDR3 protein and shows their most common DNA and genes. The V and J calls and clone size come from TCRdb's table, not from the authors' own analysis. This sample is represented by 40,000 to 55,000 distinct CDR3 sequences; approximately 6.8% of them were singletons. 43% of the sample belongs to the ten largest clones.

The CDR3 contains 12 residues, cysteine and phenylalanine counted. Only CDR3 DNA is held: 36 bases, read in frame from base 1. Based on the germline V gene (reference sequence), the CDR1 and CDR2 sequences are LGHDT and YNNKEL. A distance of 10 bases separates the germline ends of V and J, which lose 1 base and 10 bases respectively. The material was PBMCs, obtained at surgery. The clonotype was recovered from a female donor with early-stage non-small cell lung cancer. The V gene is TRBV3-1 and the J gene is TRBJ1-1; TRBD1 is possibly the D segment (5 matching bases). CDR3 loop: CASSQGNGGAFF. The bases are TGTGCCAGCAGCCAAGGCAATGGGGGAGCTTTCTTT. Joined to the reference TRBV3-1 and TRBJ1-1 proteins, this CDR3 gives the full variable domain: DTAVSQTPKYLVTQMGNDKSIKCEQNLGHDTMYWYKQDSKKFLKIMFSYNNKELIINETVPNRFSPKSPDKAHLNLHINSLELGDSAVYFCASSQGNGGAFFGQGTRLTVV.